This TCR beta chain was identified in a study of cytomegalovirus exposure and HLA in healthy donors. To note about this clone: Its antigen is undetermined.

This CDR3 has 15 residues. The germline V gene has CDR1 MNHEY and CDR2 SMNVEV (reference sequence). Trimming at V came to 7 bases and at J to 0 bases, leaving 5 bases not matched to a gene. General observations from the study: Researchers reported that three CMV-associated chains were confirmed in vitro as CMV antigen-specific. What a later analysis reportedly showed was that an Asian-associated ancestry cluster had fewer N-insertions than the approximately 700-donor mean. What a later analysis showed was that several of the most significant clusters appeared linked to common viral pathogens. In all likelihood, a cluster of highly shared sequence variants was a sequencing artifact.

The PCR ran on 60 Vbeta and 13 Jbeta primers. Sequencing used immunoSEQ multiplex PCR; TCRdb keeps in-frame clones, though not all of them. The profile shows approximately 240,000 clones, approximately 90% of them singletons. Material: PBMCs. This TCR was recovered from a woman aged 18-35 years in good health and CMV-seronegative. The rearrangement uses TRBV27 and TRBJ2-1, with 8 bases fitting TRBD1. This CDR3 is CASMDRAGSYNEQFF. CDR3 nucleotide sequence: TGTGCCAGCATGGACAGGGCGGGCTCCTACAATGAGCAGTTCTTC.